The 18 T cell receptor beta chains presented below share a single source sample, sequenced in a study of graft-versus-host responses after intestinal transplantation listed by TCRdb under 2021. These TCRs' antigens remain unknown. The intended sense of this specimen's time point label: cells obtained before transplantation from donor or recipient. The library was produced with the immunoSEQ multiplex PCR assay. TCRdb re-hosts the immuneACCESS table, in-frame sequences only. Its copies lack some clones; in the studies checked, an unresolved V gene accounts for under half of them, and the cause for the rest is not known. For this sample there are about 130,000 clones; about 93% appear just once. Roughly 0.2% of the sample is taken by the ten largest. This sample comprised unstimulated CD4+ T cells sorted from spleen or lymph node cells, obtained before intestinal transplant. These receptors all come from a human donor who received an intestinal transplant.

V and J are TRBV7-3 and TRBJ2-3; 7 positions agree with TRBD2. Trimming took 3 bases from V and 1 from J; bases not matched to a gene: 4. Germline CDR1 reads SGHTA; CDR2 reads FQGTGA. The CDR3 sequence is 15 residues long. The DNA of the CDR3 is TGTGCCAGCAGCTTTGGACTAGTCGGCACAGATACGCAGTATTTT. Its protein is CASSFGLVGTDTQYF. Together with reference TRBV7-3 and TRBJ2-3, the CDR3 gives the full variable domain: GAGVSQTPSNKVTEKGKYVELRCDPISGHTALYWYRQSLGQGPEFLIYFQGTGAADDSGLPNDRFFAVRPEGSVSTLKIQRTERGDSAVYLCASSFGLVGTDTQYFGPGTRLTVL.

V and J are TRBV2 and TRBJ1-2; D is unresolved. This CDR3 comprises 14 residues. Germline lookup yields CDR1 SNHLY and CDR2 FYNNEI. Trimming cost V 5 bases and J 2 bases, with 12 bases left between them. DNA of the CDR3: TGTGCCAGCAGTCCCTCCGCAGGCAACTATGGCTACACCTTC. This translates into CASSPSAGNYGYTF.

This clone was detected only once. This rearrangement joins TRBV7-9 to TRBJ2-1; the match to TRBD2 covers 10 bases. The length of the CDR3 is 15 residues. The V segment lost 6 bases and the J segment 4 bases; nucleotides outside the gene matches: 6. Germline CDR1 SEHNR, CDR2 FQNEAQ (reference sequence). In nucleotides, the CDR3 is TGTGCCAGCAGTTTTAGCGGGAGGTCTTACAATGAGCAGTTCTTC. Protein sequence: CASSFSGRSYNEQFF.

The V and J genes are TRBV10-3 and TRBJ1-1; weak D call: TRBD1 (5 bases). V lost 7 bases, J lost 3 bases, and 15 bases lay in between. From germline, CDR1 is ENHRY and CDR2 SYGVKD. The CDR3 runs to 14 residues. The DNA for the CDR3 is TGTGCCATCACTTGGGGCGCCGGGGACACTGAAGCTTTCTTT. Its protein product is CAITWGAGDTEAFF.

CDR3 region: CASSPGPRRRTGYDGYTF. The CDR3, as DNA: TGCGCCAGCAGCCCAGGTCCCCGCCGCAGGACAGGGTATGATGGCTACACCTTC. The chain uses TRBV4-1 and TRBJ1-2; 8 bases are shared with TRBD1. The CDR3 consists of 18 residues. The V gene end was trimmed by 4 bases and the J gene end by 6 bases; junction bases not matched to a gene: 19. In germline, CDR1 is MGHRA, CDR2 YSYEKL.

This clone was detected once. The chain recombines TRBV11-2 with TRBJ2-7; TRBD2 matches 10 bases. V lost 7 bases and J lost 2; bases outside the gene matches: 8. Germline V CDR1 and CDR2: SGHAT, FQNNGV. The CDR3 loop spans 15 amino acids. The CDR3 is CASNSGLANTYEQYF. The CDR3 coding sequence is TGTGCCAGCAACTCGGGACTAGCGAACACCTACGAGCAGTACTTC.

The CDR3 DNA reads as TGTGCCAGCAGTTCCTTACAGGGCGCGACTGAAGCTTTCTTT. Amino acids: CASSSLQGATEAFF. V usage is TRBV27 and J usage is TRBJ1-1; D is possibly TRBD1 (6 bases). V gave up 4 bases and J gave up 5 bases, with 14 bases separating them. Per germline, CDR1 MNHEY and CDR2 SMNVEV (reference sequence). This CDR3 has 14 residues.

This sequence joins TRBV18 and TRBJ2-1, with 11 bases matching TRBD2. V lost 0 bases to trimming and J lost 5 bases; unmatched junction nucleotides: 6. CDR1 is KGHSH, CDR2 LQKENI, per germline. The CDR3 contains 17 residues. In nucleotides, the CDR3 is TGTGCCAGCTCACCACCGATAGGGACTAGCGGACACAATGAGCAGTTCTTC. It encodes CASSPPIGTSGHNEQFF.

The chain recombines TRBV9 with TRBJ2-1; tentative D call: TRBD2 (5 bases). V was shortened by 3 bases and J by 6 bases, with 16 bases between the two germline ends. This CDR3 has 15 amino acids. Germline V lookup: CDR1 SGDLS, CDR2 YYNGEE. The CDR3: CASSGGTSYPNEQFF. In DNA form, the CDR3 reads TGTGCCAGCAGCGGAGGAACTAGTTACCCCAATGAGCAGTTCTTC.

This clone was observed a single time. CDR3 region: CASSGEEETQYF. Here the CDR3 DNA reads TGTGCCAGCAGCGGCGAGGAGGAGACCCAGTACTTC. The genes are TRBV5-6 and TRBJ2-5; no clear D. The CDR3 has 12 residues. The germline CDR1 and CDR2 sequences are SGHDT and YYEEEE. V lost 4 bases to trimming and J lost 5 bases, with 9 bases between them.

The V and J genes are TRBV6-5 and TRBJ2-5; 13 bases map to TRBD2. The germline CDR1 and CDR2 sequences are MNHEY and SVGAGI. The V gene end was trimmed by 6 bases and the J gene end by 5 bases; junction bases not matched to a gene: 6. This CDR3 region has 15 residues. This chain's CDR3 is CASRRTSGSEETQYF. In nucleotides, the CDR3 is TGTGCCAGCAGAAGGACTAGCGGGAGTGAGGAGACCCAGTACTTC.

The chain combines TRBV6-5 with TRBJ2-7; 8 nucleotides line up with TRBD1. Losses at the gene ends were 5 bases for V and 2 bases for J; bases not matched to a gene: 5. CDR1 and CDR2 from the germline V gene are MNHEY and SVGAGI. The CDR3 runs 14 residues. The CDR3 here is CASSPRTGPYEQYF. The CDR3 DNA reads as TGTGCCAGCAGTCCCCGGACAGGGCCCTACGAGCAGTACTTC.

The chain carries TRBV21-1 and TRBJ2-1; no check of the table's D call, TRBD2, against the DNA was made. TRBV21-1 is marked as a pseudogene. The CDR3 is 14 residues long. CDR3 DNA sequence: TGTGCCAGCAGCAAAGTGGTGAGGAAGCATGAGCAGTTCTTC. Its translation is CASSKVVRKHEQFF.

The genes are TRBV5-1 and TRBJ2-1, with TRBD2 matching 7 bases. CDR3 length equals 15 residues. Germline V CDR1 and CDR2: SGHRS, YFSETQ. The V segment lost 0 bases and the J segment 5 bases; nucleotides outside the gene matches: 5. In DNA form, the CDR3 reads TGCGCCAGCAGCTTGGTTAGGGCGGGAGACAATGAGCAGTTCTTC. Its translation: CASSLVRAGDNEQFF.

J is TRBJ2-3 and V is TRBV9, with TRBD1 matching 9 bases. V lost 4 bases to trimming and J lost 5 bases; unmatched junction nucleotides: 14. The germline CDR1 and CDR2 sequences are SGDLS and YYNGEE. The CDR3 sequence is 17 residues long. CDR3 DNA sequence: TGTGCCAGCAGCCCCGGACCGGGACAGGGTCCTGGAGATACGCAGTATTTT. This sequence encodes CASSPGPGQGPGDTQYF.

This clone was counted between two and nine times. This chain joins TRBV30 and TRBJ2-3, with 11 bases identical to TRBD2. From germline, CDR1 is GTSNPN and CDR2 SVGIG (reference sequence). The V and J ends lost 3 bases and 8 bases, in that order; junction bases with no gene match: 16. The CDR3 is 17 residues long. As DNA, the CDR3 is TGTGCCTGGAGGCCCCGGACTAGCGGGTTCTATGGAGTTACGCAGTATTTT. Its translation is CAWRPRTSGFYGVTQYF.

The rearrangement joins TRBV5-1 to TRBJ1-1, with no clear D. The CDR3 totals 12 residues. V was cut by 4 bases and J by 0 bases, with 4 bases left in between. CDR1 and CDR2 (germline): SGHRS, YFSETQ. CDR3 coding DNA: TGCGCCAGCAGCCTCATGAACACTGAAGCTTTCTTT. Amino acid sequence: CASSLMNTEAFF.

CDR3 region: CASSLVAGTIYF. The CDR3 DNA reads as TGTGCCAGCAGCTTAGTCGCTGGCACCATATATTTT. The chain is built from TRBV7-2 and TRBJ1-3; D ambiguous. Germline-derived CDR1 and CDR2 are SGHTA and FQGNSA. V was trimmed by 1 base and J by 9 bases, leaving 7 bases between them. The CDR3 contains 12 residues.